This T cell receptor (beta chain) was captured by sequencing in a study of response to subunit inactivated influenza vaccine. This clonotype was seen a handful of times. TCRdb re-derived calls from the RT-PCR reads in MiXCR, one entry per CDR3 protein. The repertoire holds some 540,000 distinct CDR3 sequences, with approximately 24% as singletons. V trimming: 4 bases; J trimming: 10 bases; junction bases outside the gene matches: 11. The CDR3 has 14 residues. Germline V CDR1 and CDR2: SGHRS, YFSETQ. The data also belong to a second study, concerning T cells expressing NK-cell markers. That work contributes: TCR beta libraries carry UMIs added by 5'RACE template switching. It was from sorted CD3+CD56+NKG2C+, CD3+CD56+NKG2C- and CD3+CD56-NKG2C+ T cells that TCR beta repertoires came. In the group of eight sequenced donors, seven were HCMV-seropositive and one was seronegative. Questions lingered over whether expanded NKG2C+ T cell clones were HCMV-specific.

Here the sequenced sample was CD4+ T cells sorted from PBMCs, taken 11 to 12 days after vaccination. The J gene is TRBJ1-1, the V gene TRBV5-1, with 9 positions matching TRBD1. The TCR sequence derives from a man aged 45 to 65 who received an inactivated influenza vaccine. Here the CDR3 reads CASSPGTGKEAAFF. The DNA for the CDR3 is TGCGCCAGCAGCCCCGGGACAGGGAAAGAAGCAGCTTTCTTT.